These 27 T cell receptor beta chains came from one sample sequenced in a study of cytomegalovirus exposure and HLA in healthy donors (dated by TCRdb to 2017 to 2019). The method was the immunoSEQ multiplex PCR assay. The multiplex PCR relied on a mix of 60 forward primers for TCR Vbeta segments and 13 reverse primers for TCR Jbeta segments. TCRdb took this table from immuneACCESS and kept in-frame rearrangements with V and J called. Such tables lack part of the clones; where checked against another copy, unresolved V genes explain under half of the gap, and the rest is unexplained. Present in this sample are around 150,000 clones, around 77% of which were seen just once. The ten largest make up 3.7% of the sample. Sequenced sample: PBMCs. The receptors were gathered from a man aged 25-40 years in good health and CMV-seropositive.

This rearrangement joins TRBV28 to TRBJ2-5; D might be TRBD2 (7 bases). The CDR3 extends over 14 amino acids. The V end was cut by 2 bases, the J end by 5 bases, with 12 bases between. The germline CDR1 and CDR2 sequences are MDHEN and SYDVKM. In nucleotides, the CDR3 is TGTGCCAGCAGTTTAGGGGGGGCTATGGAGACCCAGTACTTC. Protein: CASSLGGAMETQYF.

The chain joins TRBV27 to TRBJ2-1, with 11 positions matching TRBD2. The CDR3 runs to 16 residues. Germline V gene data show CDR1 as MNHEY and CDR2 as SMNVEV (reference sequence). V lost 1 base to trimming and J lost 9 bases; unmatched junction nucleotides: 8. The DNA for the CDR3 is TGTGCCAGCAGTTTATTTAGCGGGGGGGCCCGGGGTGAGCAGTTCTTC. It specifies CASSLFSGGARGEQFF.

This clone was observed a handful of times. The J gene is TRBJ1-5, the V gene TRBV4-1, with TRBD1 matching 9 bases. Germline V CDR1 and CDR2: MGHRA, YSYEKL. With V trimmed by 0 bases and J by 4 bases, 7 bases remained unmatched. The CDR3 sequence is 17 residues long. The CDR3 DNA reads TGCGCCAGCAGCCAAGACCCTCCGGGACAGGGTAATCAGCCCCAGCATTTT. It specifies CASSQDPPGQGNQPQHF.

A note on this clone: Different DNA sequences within this sample yield the same CDR3. The rearrangement joins TRBV30 to TRBJ1-1; D unresolved. The CDR3 loop spans 13 amino acids. Germline values: CDR1 GTSNPN, CDR2 SVGIG (reference sequence). Trimming pared 0 bases from V and 0 bases from J, leaving 5 bases between. The chain's CDR3 is CAWSVLVNTEAFF. The CDR3 bases are TGTGCCTGGAGTGTATTAGTGAACACTGAAGCTTTCTTT.

CDR3 residues: CASSLLAGGAYEQYF. CDR3 nucleotide sequence: TGCGCCAGCAGCCTTCTAGCGGGGGGCGCCTACGAGCAGTACTTC. V usage is TRBV4-1 and J usage is TRBJ2-7; 11 bases align to TRBD2. V gave up 4 bases and J gave up 2 bases; unmatched junction bases: 4. Germline V CDR1 and CDR2: MGHRA, YSYEKL. This CDR3 spans 15 amino acids.

The genes are TRBV12-5 and TRBJ1-4; D possibly corresponds to TRBD1 (5 bases). The CDR3 has 20 residues. Germline loops: CDR1 LGHNT, CDR2 FRNRAP. Trimming pared 0 bases from V and 3 bases from J, leaving 23 bases between. The CDR3 region has the DNA TGTGCTAGTGGTTTGGTACTTGCCCCGGCGACAGAAAAACCTAATGAAAAACTGTTTTTT. Its translation: CASGLVLAPATEKPNEKLFF.

This clone turned up a few times. The chain links TRBV9 to TRBJ1-2; a possible D gene is TRBD1 (5 bases). CDR3 length equals 13 residues. V was trimmed by 1 base and J by 8 bases, leaving 12 bases between them. Germline loops: CDR1 SGDLS, CDR2 YYNGEE. CDR3 DNA sequence: TGTGCCAGCAGCGTATCCAGGGCAGGGGGCTACACCTTC. This codes for CASSVSRAGGYTF.

The V and J genes are TRBV21-1 and TRBJ2-7; the table's D call, TRBD1, has no DNA check behind it. TRBV21-1 is termed a pseudogene. The CDR3 consists of 15 residues. CDR3 loop: CASSAPRDREGSGYF. CDR3 in DNA: TGTGCCAGCAGCGCCCCAAGGGACAGGGAGGGGTCCGGGTACTTC.

V is TRBV28 and J is TRBJ1-1, with TRBD1 identical over 10 bases. The CDR3 extends over 14 amino acids. J lost 4 bases, V lost 5 bases, and 4 bases had no gene match. CDR1 MDHEN and CDR2 SYDVKM come from the germline V gene. The CDR3 DNA follows: TGTGCCAGCAGTCCGGACAGGGGGTTCACTGAAGCTTTCTTT. Translating it yields CASSPDRGFTEAFF.

The V and J genes are TRBV7-6 and TRBJ2-5, with D maybe TRBD2 (5 bases). There are 14 residues in the CDR3. Germline-derived CDR1 and CDR2 are SGHVS and FNYEAQ. V dropped 5 bases and J dropped 2 bases, with 12 bases sitting between them. The CDR3 DNA reads as TGTGCCAGCAGCCCGAGAGAGGGTCAAGAGACCCAGTACTTC. Amino acids: CASSPREGQETQYF.

The V call is TRBV29-1, the J call TRBJ2-3, with 8 bases matching TRBD2. Trimming removed 6 bases from V and 0 bases from J; junction bases left unmatched: 2. The CDR3 has 13 amino acids. Germline V gene sequence: CDR1 SQVTM, CDR2 ANQGSEA. CDR3 amino acids: CSVTSGSTDTQYF. CDR3 bases: TGCAGCGTCACTAGCGGTAGCACAGATACGCAGTATTTT.

The chain employs TRBV7-9 and TRBJ1-6; TRBD1 agrees at 10 bases. The CDR3 is 14 residues long. With 5 bases clipped from V and 10 bases from J, the junction kept 5 bases outside the gene matches. Germline V gives CDR1 SEHNR, CDR2 FQNEAQ (reference sequence). CDR3 region: CASSVTGGGSPLHF. The CDR3 region has the DNA TGTGCCAGCAGCGTGACAGGGGGCGGATCACCCCTCCACTTT.

J is TRBJ1-1 and V is TRBV4-2; D gene unclear. Trimming left V 4 bases short and J 0 bases short, with 6 bases between. From germline, CDR1 is LGHNA and CDR2 YNFKEQ. CDR3 length equals 13 residues. The CDR3 is CASSPDMNTEAFF. The CDR3 region has the DNA TGTGCCAGCAGCCCAGATATGAACACTGAAGCTTTCTTT.

V gene TRBV4-1 combines with J gene TRBJ2-4; 8 positions agree with TRBD2. This CDR3 has 18 residues. The germline V gene has CDR1 MGHRA and CDR2 YSYEKL. J gave up 0 bases and V 3 bases, and 10 bases lay outside the gene matches. CDR3 bases: TGCGCCAGCAGCCAGTTTCCTAGCGGGTATGAAGCCAAAAACATTCAGTACTTC. Its translation: CASSQFPSGYEAKNIQYF.

The chain links TRBV7-2 to TRBJ2-7; 8 bases are shared with TRBD1. CDR3 length equals 14 residues. The germline V gene has CDR1 SGHTA and CDR2 FQGNSA. The V and J ends lost 1 base and 4 bases, in that order; junction bases with no gene match: 3. The CDR3 loop is CASSLDGQGYEQYF. The CDR3 nucleotides are TGTGCCAGCAGCTTAGACGGACAGGGTTACGAGCAGTACTTC.

The sample holds one count of this clone. V gene TRBV7-3 combines with J gene TRBJ2-3; D is perhaps TRBD2 (6 bases). CDR1 and CDR2 (germline): SGHTA, FQGTGA. CDR3 size: 14 residues. Trimming stripped 5 bases from V and 4 bases from J, with 13 bases between. CDR3 loop: CASSPTRDSDTQYF. Written as DNA, the CDR3 is TGTGCCAGCAGCCCAACACGGGACTCAGATACGCAGTATTTT.

This chain uses TRBV18 with TRBJ1-1; TRBD1 might be the D (5 bases). The CDR3 has 14 residues. V shed 5 bases and J shed 3 bases, with 13 bases lying between them. The germline V gene has CDR1 KGHSH and CDR2 LQKENI. This CDR3 is CASSGQGFDTEAFF. DNA for the CDR3: TGTGCCAGCTCAGGCCAGGGTTTCGACACTGAAGCTTTCTTT.

The V and J genes are TRBV6-5 and TRBJ1-1; TRBD1 is a possible D gene (5 bases). Trimming removed 1 base at V and 8 bases at J, with 11 bases between. The CDR3 consists of 13 residues. Germline V gene sequence: CDR1 MNHEY, CDR2 SVGAGI. The CDR3 coding sequence is TGTGCCAGCAGTTACTGGCAGGGATCCGAAGCTTTCTTT. Protein product: CASSYWQGSEAFF.

The genes are TRBV25-1 and TRBJ1-1, with a weak D call TRBD1 (5 bases). Germline CDR1 reads MGHDK; CDR2 reads SYGVNS. The CDR3 loop spans 18 amino acids. The V end lost 4 bases, the J end lost 0 bases, and 21 bases lay between the germline ends. The CDR3 nucleotides are TGTGCCAGCAGTGCACTGGGGGGACCGAGAAACATGAACACTGAAGCTTTCTTT. This codes for CASSALGGPRNMNTEAFF. The whole variable domain, remainder taken from reference TRBV25-1 and TRBJ1-1, is EADIYQTPRYLVIGTGKKITLECSQTMGHDKMYWYQQDPGMELHLIHYSYGVNSTEKGDLSSESTVSRIRTEHFPLTLESARPSHTSQYLCASSALGGPRNMNTEAFFGQGTRLTVV.

This clone was seen a handful of times. The chain employs TRBV4-1 and TRBJ1-4; D is ambiguous. The CDR3 is 15 amino acids. Germline V gene lookup returns CDR1 MGHRA and CDR2 YSYEKL. Trimming removed 0 bases from V and 8 bases from J, with 13 bases in between. CDR3 bases: TGCGCCAGCAGCCAAGAAATAGTCAATCGGGAAAAACTGTTTTTT. Translated, it gives CASSQEIVNREKLFF.

This clone has just one count. This chain uses TRBV30 with TRBJ2-1; D may be TRBD2 (5 bases). Between the trimmed V and J ends, which lost 3 bases and 4 bases, there was a span of 16 bases. CDR1 is GTSNPN, CDR2 SVGIG, per germline (reference sequence). The CDR3 runs to 15 residues. CDR3 protein: CAWSLRRPSYNEQFF. In DNA, the CDR3 is TGTGCCTGGAGCCTCCGGAGGCCAAGTTACAATGAGCAGTTCTTC.

This clone has more than one count but fewer than ten. The V gene is TRBV7-2, the J gene TRBJ2-5; D not resolved. The CDR3 has 16 amino acids. The V end was cut by 2 bases, the J end by 1 base, with 14 bases between. CDR1 is SGHTA and CDR2 is FQGNSA in the germline V gene. This CDR3 is CASSLMWRRSQETQYF. The CDR3, as DNA: TGTGCCAGCAGCTTAATGTGGCGGAGAAGCCAAGAGACCCAGTACTTC.

This chain uses TRBV10-1 with TRBJ2-1; the match to TRBD2 covers 10 bases. With V trimmed by 2 bases and J by 7 bases, 8 bases remained unmatched. The CDR3 spans 16 residues. The germline gives CDR1 WNHNN, CDR2 SYGVQD (reference sequence). In DNA form, the CDR3 reads TGCGCCAGCAGTGAGAAGGTAGCGGGGGGCGGGAATGAGCAGTTCTTC. Translating gives CASSEKVAGGGNEQFF.

The genes are TRBV4-1 and TRBJ1-5; D is perhaps TRBD1 (6 bases). There are 15 residues in the CDR3. V lost 1 base and J 5 bases, leaving 12 bases between the germline ends. CDR1 is MGHRA and CDR2 is YSYEKL in the germline V gene. CDR3 in amino acids: CASSQARGGHQPQHF. The CDR3 nucleotides read TGCGCCAGCAGCCAAGCCAGGGGCGGCCATCAGCCCCAGCATTTT.

This rearrangement joins TRBV6-5 to TRBJ2-1, with D uncertain. The CDR3 loop spans 14 amino acids. Germline CDR1 is MNHEY and CDR2 is SVGAGI. V shed 3 bases and J shed 5 bases, with 11 bases lying between them. CDR3 sequence (DNA): TGTGCCAGCAGTTATGGCCGAAACAACAATGAGCAGTTCTTC. Its protein is CASSYGRNNNEQFF.

This clone was counted a single time. The rearrangement uses TRBV2 and TRBJ1-1, with D uncertain. V was clipped by 1 base and J by 1 base, with 4 bases between them. Germline V gene data show CDR1 as SNHLY and CDR2 as FYNNEI. The CDR3 spans 13 residues. CDR3 sequence: CASSEEANTEAFF. The CDR3, as DNA: TGTGCCAGCAGTGAAGAAGCGAACACTGAAGCTTTCTTT.

This clone has a single count. V usage is TRBV28 and J usage is TRBJ1-4, with TRBD1 matching 9 bases. V lost 6 bases, J lost 2 bases, and 4 bases stayed unmatched. CDR3 length equals 15 residues. Germline CDR1 reads MDHEN; CDR2 reads SYDVKM. The CDR3 region has the DNA TGTGCCAGCAGCCGGGACAGGGAGACTAATGAAAAACTGTTTTTT. Translating it yields CASSRDRETNEKLFF. Based on the CDR3 plus reference TRBV28 and TRBJ1-4, the full variable domain is DVKVTQSSRYLVKRTGEKVFLECVQDMDHENMFWYRQDPGLGLRLIYFSYDVKMKEKGDIPEGYSVSREKKERFSLILESASTNQTSMYLCASSRDRETNEKLFFGSGTQLSVL.